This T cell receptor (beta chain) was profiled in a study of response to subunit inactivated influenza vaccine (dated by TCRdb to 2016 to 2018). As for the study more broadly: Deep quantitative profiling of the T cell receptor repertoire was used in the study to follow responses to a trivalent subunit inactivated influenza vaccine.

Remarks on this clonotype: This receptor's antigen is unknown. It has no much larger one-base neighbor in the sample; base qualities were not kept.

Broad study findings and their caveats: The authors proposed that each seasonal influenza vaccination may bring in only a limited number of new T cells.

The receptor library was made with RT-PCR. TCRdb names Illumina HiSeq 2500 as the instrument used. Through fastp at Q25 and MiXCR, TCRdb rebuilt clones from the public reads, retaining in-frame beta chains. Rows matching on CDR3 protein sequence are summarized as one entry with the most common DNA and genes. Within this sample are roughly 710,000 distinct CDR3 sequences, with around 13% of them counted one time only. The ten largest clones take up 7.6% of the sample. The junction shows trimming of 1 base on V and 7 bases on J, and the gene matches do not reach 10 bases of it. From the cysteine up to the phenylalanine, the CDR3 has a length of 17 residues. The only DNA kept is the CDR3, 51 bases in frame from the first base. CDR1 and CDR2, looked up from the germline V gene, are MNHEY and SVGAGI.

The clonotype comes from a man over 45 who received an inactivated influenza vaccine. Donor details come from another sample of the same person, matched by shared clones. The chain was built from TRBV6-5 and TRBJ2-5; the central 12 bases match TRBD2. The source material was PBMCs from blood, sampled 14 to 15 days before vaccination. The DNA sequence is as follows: TGTGCCAGCAGTTACTACCGGACTAGCGGGGCCCCCGGGACCCAGTACTTC. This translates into CASSYYRTSGAPGTQYF.